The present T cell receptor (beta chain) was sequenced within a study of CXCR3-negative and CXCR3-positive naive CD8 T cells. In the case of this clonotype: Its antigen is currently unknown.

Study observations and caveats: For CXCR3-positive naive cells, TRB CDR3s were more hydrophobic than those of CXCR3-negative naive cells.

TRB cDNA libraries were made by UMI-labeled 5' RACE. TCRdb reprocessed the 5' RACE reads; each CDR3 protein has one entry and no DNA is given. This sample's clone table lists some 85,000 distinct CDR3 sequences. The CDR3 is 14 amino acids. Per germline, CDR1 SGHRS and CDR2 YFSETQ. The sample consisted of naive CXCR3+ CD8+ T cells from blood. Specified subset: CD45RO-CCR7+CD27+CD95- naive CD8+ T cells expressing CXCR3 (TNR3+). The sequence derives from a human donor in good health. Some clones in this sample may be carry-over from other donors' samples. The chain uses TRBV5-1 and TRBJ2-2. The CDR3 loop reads CASSLAGSSGELFF.